This T cell receptor (beta chain) was captured by sequencing in a study of Graves' ophthalmopathy and Graves' hyperthyroidism listed by TCRdb under 2018. About the study as a whole: Peripheral blood samples were taken at the time of initial diagnosis, before any treatment was given. To tell Graves' ophthalmopathy apart from Graves' hyperthyroidism, and to predict which patients would progress to ophthalmopathy, the study relied on TCR beta repertoire signatures. In total, over 130 blood samples were TCR-sequenced: under 45 ophthalmopathy, under 85 hyperthyroidism and some 17 hyperthyroidism-to-ophthalmopathy patients. To explore V-J signatures that separate ophthalmopathy from hyperthyroidism, a discovery set of about 100 patients was enrolled, consisting of fewer than 45 with ophthalmopathy and some 56 with stable hyperthyroidism. For independent validation, a separate cohort was made up of 18 hyperthyroidism patients plus 17 patients who later progressed from hyperthyroidism to ophthalmopathy. In a handful of hyperthyroidism patients, the T-cell repertoires found in thyroid tissue were compared with those found in blood. Once sampling was done, hyperthyroidism patients were given methimazole at a starting dose of 30 mg daily, while ophthalmopathy patients were given high-dose intravenous methylprednisolone. The roughly 94 discovery patients were randomly split 7:3 into training and test sets. Results the study describes overall, beyond this receptor: In validation, the model predicted ophthalmopathy progression with 70.59% sensitivity and roughly 72% specificity; some twelve predicted patients were CT-confirmed with GO in a median of about 6.2 months. In cross-validation, the 13-signature model distinguished ophthalmopathy from stable hyperthyroidism with about 88% sensitivity and approximately 81% specificity, and in the test set the corresponding values were approximately 80% and 68%. Most expanded thyroid clonotypes with a frequency above 0.001 also appeared in blood, which suggests that blood repertoires may reflect the immune response in the thyroid. Sample size was not predetermined statistically, and investigators were not blinded to group allocation.

For repertoire sequencing, the TCR beta CDR3 regions were amplified from RNA transcripts. The first round of RT-PCR was done with HTBI primers and the Qiagen OneStep RT-PCR kit, and was followed by a second round of multiplex PCR, then size selection and purification. Sequencing of the libraries was carried out on an Illumina HiSeq2000 in paired-end mode with 100 bp reads. From the authors' description of their analysis: SOAPnuke was used to process the reads, throwing out any read that had adapters, had uncalled bases, had a mean Phred below 15, or lacked an exact constant-primer or identifier match. High-quality paired reads were merged with COPE v1.2.5. Each unique nucleotide sequence was defined as a clonotype, and clonotypes were aligned to IMGT TRB V, D and J references with MiTCR v1.1. Only V-J combinations with frequency above 0.0001 were analysed, covering 98% to 99.2% of repertoires. For each V-J combination, a TCR clonal expansion and chaos score was defined as the ratio of F50 clonal expansion to chaos observed in the TCRdist matrix. Features were reduced by Welch's t-statistics and random forest to around 13 V-J combinations, which fed a naive Bayes classifier. Thyroid-blood repertoire similarity was quantified with the Morisita-Horn index. TCRdb cleaned the public reads at Q25 with fastp, built clones with MiXCR and kept in-frame beta chains. All rows with the same CDR3 protein become a single entry with the most common DNA and genes. TCRdb, not the original authors, processed these V and J calls. Here the sample has approximately 500,000 distinct CDR3 sequences; 13% to 15% occur a single time. Of the sample, over 8% is held by the ten largest clones.

The table lists this clonotype with many counts. Its antigen specificity is not known. There are no base qualities to consult, and no much larger clone falls within one base. The ophthalmopathy patients had moderately to severely active disease, with a Clinical Activity Score of 3 or higher, a NOSPECS grade of 4 or higher, and a disease duration of less than 3 months. Patients were excluded if they had other autoimmune diseases, uncontrolled infections, pregnancy or lactation. Diagnosis relied on clinical symptoms, serum thyroxine, TRAb, thyroid ultrasound and orbital computed tomography. Ficoll-Paque density gradient centrifugation was used to isolate PBMCs from around 9.1 ml of fresh peripheral blood. Total RNA was extracted using Trizol reagent, and RNA quality was checked on an Agilent 2100 Bioanalyzer. V and J lose 11 bases and 3 bases, and a span of 19 bases separates them. The CDR3, cysteine through phenylalanine, is 14 amino acids long. CDR3 DNA is the only sequence kept; it has 42 bases, read in frame from the first base. CDR1 and CDR2 were assigned from the germline V gene (reference sequence) as SEHNR and FQNEAQ.

Sequencing used blood. This receptor was taken from a woman in her twenties or thirties with Graves' ophthalmopathy. Donor details come from another sample of the same person, matched by shared clones. The V and J segments used are TRBV7-9 and TRBJ1-2; TRBD1 is perhaps the D gene, given 5 matching bases. CDR3 protein: CAVYRAGPHYGYTF. The nucleotide sequence is TGTGCCGTATATCGAGCGGGGCCCCACTATGGCTACACCTTC.